This note documents a single T cell receptor (beta chain) sequence. This specimen comes from a study of blood T cell repertoires in COVID-19. Study context: Collection of acute and convalescent COVID-19 samples took place in the United States, Italy and Spain. The cDNA or gDNA used as material had been derived from T cells, B-cell-depleted T cells, or PBMCs.

Under the authors' procedure: Estimated nucleated cell counts came from reference gene primer amplification. Sequencing was performed with immunoSEQ multiplex PCR; in TCRdb, only in-frame clones are kept and a portion is missing. That table gives V, J and clone size, and the DNA gave D and trimming. The table shows roughly 97,000 clones, with around 87% occurring only once. Germline values: CDR1 SGHNT, CDR2 YYREEE (reference sequence). Trimming cost V 3 bases and J 10 bases; bases outside gene matches: 10. CDR3 length equals 14 residues. The TCR sequence derives from a human donor in a cohort sampled during active COVID-19. The sequenced sample was peripheral blood. J is TRBJ2-1 and V is TRBV5-4, with TRBD2 matching 7 bases. The CDR3 region has the DNA TGTGCCAGCAGCTCCCCCGGATCGGGGGGAGAGCAGTTCTTC. This sequence encodes CASSSPGSGGEQFF.